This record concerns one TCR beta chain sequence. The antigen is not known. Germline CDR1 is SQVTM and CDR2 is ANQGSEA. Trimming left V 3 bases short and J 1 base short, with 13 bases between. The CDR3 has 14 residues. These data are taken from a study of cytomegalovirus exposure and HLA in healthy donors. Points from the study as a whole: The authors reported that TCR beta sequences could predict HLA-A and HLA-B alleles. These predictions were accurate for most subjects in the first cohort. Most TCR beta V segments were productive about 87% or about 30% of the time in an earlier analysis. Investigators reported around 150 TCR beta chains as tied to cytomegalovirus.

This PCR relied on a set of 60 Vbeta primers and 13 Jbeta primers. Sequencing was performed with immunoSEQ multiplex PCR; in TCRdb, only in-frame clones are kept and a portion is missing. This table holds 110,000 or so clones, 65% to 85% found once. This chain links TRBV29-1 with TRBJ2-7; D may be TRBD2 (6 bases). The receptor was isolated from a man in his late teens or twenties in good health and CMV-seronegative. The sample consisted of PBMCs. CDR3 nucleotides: TGCAGCGTTGATGGCCCCGGGACTTCCTACGAGCAGTACTTC. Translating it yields CSVDGPGTSYEQYF.